A single sample is the source of the 18 T cell receptor beta chains below, sequenced in a study of blood T cells in healthy people across ages. It was with a sample-barcoded 5' primer and a J-beta primer mix that a second PCR of roughly 7 to 12 cycles was run. MiXCR was run by TCRdb on the 5' RACE reads, yielding one entry per CDR3 protein. The sample records fewer than 700,000 distinct CDR3 sequences, around 48% being singletons. The sequenced sample consisted of blood. All receptors derive from a man of 80 years or more in good health.

This clonotype was detected a few times. This chain links TRBV10-3 with TRBJ2-5; D uncertain. Germline V gene lookup returns CDR1 ENHRY and CDR2 SYGVKD. The CDR3 totals 17 residues. Trimming removed 0 bases at V and 0 bases at J, with 14 bases between. The DNA of the CDR3 is TGTGCCATCAGTGAGTCGAAAGCTACCACCCACCAAGAGACCCAGTACTTC. Translating gives CAISESKATTHQETQYF.

The chain joins TRBV11-1 to TRBJ2-1; 8 bases are shared with TRBD2. V was clipped by 1 base and J by 6 bases; unmatched bases: 5. The CDR3 extends over 15 amino acids. The germline V gene has CDR1 SGHAT and CDR2 FQDESV (reference sequence). DNA for the CDR3: TGTGCCAGCAGCTTAGACGGGAGGGCCGGCAATGAGCAGTTCTTC. Translated, it gives CASSLDGRAGNEQFF.

This sequence joins TRBV19 and TRBJ1-1; a weak D match, TRBD1 (5 bases). The CDR3 consists of 13 residues. CDR1 is LNHDA, CDR2 SQIVND, per germline (reference sequence). Trimming shortened V by 4 bases and J by 11 bases, and 17 bases separated the two germline ends. The CDR3 sequence is CASSTTRGTEAFF. The CDR3, as DNA: TGTGCCAGTAGTACAACCCGTGGGACGGAGGCTTTCTTT.

The rearrangement links TRBV11-1 to TRBJ2-7, with 8 bases identical to TRBD2. CDR3 length: 13 amino acids. Germline trimming cut 5 bases from V and 3 bases from J; bases unmatched to any gene: 3. Per the germline V gene, CDR1 is SGHAT and CDR2 is FQDESV (reference sequence). The CDR3 sequence: CASSVGGGYEQYF. The CDR3 nucleotides are TGTGCCAGCAGCGTCGGGGGGGGCTACGAGCAGTACTTC.

This clonotype was counted many times. V is TRBV5-5 and J is TRBJ2-7; no clear D. The length of the CDR3 is 11 residues. Germline CDR1 and CDR2: SGHKS and YYEKEE (reference sequence). V was trimmed by 1 base and J by 5 bases, leaving 4 bases between them. CDR3 loop: CASSLNHEQYF. The CDR3, as DNA: TGTGCCAGCAGCTTGAACCACGAGCAGTACTTC.

The J gene is TRBJ2-2, the V gene TRBV6-2 or TRBV6-3, with D hard to call. CDR1 is MNHEY and CDR2 is SVGEGT in the germline V gene. Trimming left V 6 bases short and J 4 bases short, with 9 bases between. This CDR3 is 13 amino acids long. CDR3 protein: CASRSPGTGELFF. CDR3 coding DNA: TGTGCCAGCAGGTCCCCCGGCACCGGGGAGCTGTTTTTT.

J is TRBJ1-2 and V is TRBV29-1; D perhaps matches TRBD1 (6 bases). The V gene's germline CDR1 is SQVTM and CDR2 ANQGSEA. Deletions cut 3 bases from V and 8 bases from J, with 22 bases between. CDR3 length equals 15 residues. The CDR3 DNA follows: TGCAGCGTTGATCTTAACAGCGTGGGGGCTCGCGGCTACACCTTC. Its protein is CSVDLNSVGARGYTF.

The V and J genes are TRBV28 and TRBJ2-1; tentatively, D is TRBD2 (6 bases). Trimming shortened V by 9 bases and J by 10 bases, and 16 bases separated the two germline ends. The CDR3 has 12 amino acids. CDR1 and CDR2 from the germline V gene are MDHEN and SYDVKM. CDR3 bases: TGTGCCAGAATTAGGGAGGCAGGAGAGCAGTTCTTC. Amino acids: CARIREAGEQFF.

The chain recombines TRBV7-2 with TRBJ2-3, with D uncertain. Germline-derived CDR1 and CDR2 are SGHTA and FQGNSA. Trimming took off 5 bases at V and 14 bases at J, with 17 bases between the two ends. The CDR3 is made up of 12 amino acids. The CDR3 sequence: CASSLSNRYAYF. The CDR3 DNA follows: TGTGCCAGCAGCCTTAGCAACAGATACGCGTATTTT. Using reference TRBV7-2 and TRBJ2-3 for the parts outside the CDR3, the full variable domain is GAGVSQSPSNKVTEKGKDVELRCDPISGHTALYWYRQSLGQGLEFLIYFQGNSAPDKSGLPSDRFSAERTGGSVSTLTIQRTQQEDSAVYLCASSLSNRYAYFGPGTRLTVL.

This sequence joins TRBV6-5 and TRBJ2-3, with unresolved D. Trimming left V 10 bases short and J 3 bases short, with 11 bases between. Germline V lookup: CDR1 MNHEY, CDR2 SVGAGI. CDR3 length: 12 amino acids. CDR3 in DNA: TGTGCCACGAGCCGCGGAACAGATACGCAGTATTTT. Translated, it gives CATSRGTDTQYF.

This clonotype was detected only once. The rearrangement joins TRBV28 to TRBJ2-3; a possible D gene is TRBD2 (6 bases). The V and J ends lost 4 bases and 6 bases respectively, with 17 bases between them. The CDR3 runs 15 residues. Germline V CDR1 and CDR2: MDHEN, SYDVKM. The CDR3 loop reads CASSSGGKLEDTQYF. CDR3 sequence (DNA): TGTGCCAGCAGTTCCGGAGGGAAGTTAGAGGATACGCAGTATTTT.

This clonotype occurred a few times. The rearrangement joins TRBV20-1 to TRBJ2-5; no definite D call. Germline V gene data show CDR1 as DFQATT and CDR2 as SNEGSKA (reference sequence). This CDR3 spans 14 amino acids. Trimming removed 3 bases at V and 5 bases at J, with 16 bases between. The CDR3 reads CSARSSTGQETQYF. The CDR3 DNA is TGCAGTGCTAGGAGTAGCACGGGTCAGGAGACCCAGTACTTC.

The chain carries TRBV10-3 and TRBJ2-3; a weak D match, TRBD1 (6 bases). This CDR3 contains 13 residues. The V gene's germline CDR1 is ENHRY and CDR2 SYGVKD. The ends were cut back, 4 bases at V and 6 bases at J, with 11 bases in the middle. CDR3 residues: CAISGGRGDTQYF. CDR3 sequence (DNA): TGTGCCATCAGTGGCGGTAGGGGGGATACGCAGTATTTT.

This clonotype was seen a handful of times. V is TRBV12-3 or TRBV12-4 and J is TRBJ2-3; D gene ambiguous. The V end lost 5 bases, the J end lost 4 bases, and 10 bases lay between the germline ends. CDR3 length: 13 residues. CDR3 protein: CASSRFVADTQYF. The CDR3 nucleotides read TGTGCCAGCAGTAGGTTTGTAGCAGATACGCAGTATTTT.

In this sample, this clonotype turned up a few times. V usage is TRBV20-1 and J usage is TRBJ2-6; D is uncertain. Trimming took off 6 bases at V and 2 bases at J, with 8 bases between the two ends. Germline-derived CDR1 and CDR2 are DFQATT and SNEGSKA (reference sequence). This CDR3 has 13 residues. The CDR3 region is CSARIAGANVLTF. The CDR3 coding sequence is TGCAGTGCCCGAATCGCTGGGGCCAACGTCCTGACTTTC.

V usage is TRBV9 and J usage is TRBJ2-1, with TRBD2 as a possible D gene (5 bases). With 0 bases removed from V and 4 bases from J, the gap between germline ends came to 14 bases. The CDR3 length is 16 residues. Germline CDR1 is SGDLS and CDR2 is YYNGEE. The CDR3 DNA is TGTGCCAGCAGCGTAGCGGGGTCAAGGGAATACAATGAGCAGTTCTTC. Its translation is CASSVAGSREYNEQFF. The whole variable domain, filled in from reference TRBV9 and TRBJ2-1, reads DSGVTQTPKHLITATGQRVTLRCSPRSGDLSVYWYQQSLDQGLQFLIQYYNGEERAKGNILERFSAQQFPDLHSELNLSSLELGDSALYFCASSVAGSREYNEQFFGPGTRLTVL.

For this clonotype: Sequence at one end of the junction differs from germline and may be a read error. The J gene is TRBJ2-5, the V gene TRBV3-1; no definite D call. There are 15 residues in the CDR3. CDR1 is LGHDT and CDR2 is YNNKEL in the germline V gene (reference sequence). The CDR3 sequence is CVSSQLPGSQETQYF. CDR3 DNA sequence: TGTGTCAGCAGCCAATTACCGGGCAGCCAAGAGACCCAGTACTTC.

The V call is TRBV29-1, the J call TRBJ2-5; 7 positions match TRBD2. Germline CDR1 SQVTM, CDR2 ANQGSEA. J lost 5 bases, V lost 3 bases, and 12 bases had no gene match. CDR3 size: 15 residues. CDR3 loop: CSVEPSGSQWETQYF. DNA for the CDR3: TGCAGCGTTGAGCCTAGCGGCTCTCAATGGGAGACCCAGTACTTC.